This T cell receptor beta chain was captured by sequencing in a study of liver allograft versus peripheral blood T cells. Turning to the study itself: Recipients' peripheral blood T cell receptor repertoires were compared with those in transplanted livers.

TCRdb reprocessed the reads via MiXCR and lists one record per CDR3 protein. The sample consists of over 9,000 distinct CDR3 sequences, about 24% of them appearing once. Looked up from germline, CDR1 is DFQATT and CDR2 is SNEGSKA (reference sequence). The CDR3 loop spans 13 amino acids. V lost 3 bases and J 4 bases, leaving 9 bases between the germline ends. This sequence was found in a human patient who had a liver transplant. Some T cells may trace back to the graft donor. J is TRBJ2-2 and V is TRBV20-1; D ambiguous. CDR3 DNA sequence: TGCAGTGCTAGTAACGCCGTCACCGGGGAGCTGTTTTTT. This encodes CSASNAVTGELFF.